This T cell receptor beta chain was captured in a study of blood T cell repertoires in COVID-19. Across the whole study: COVID-19 samples from acute and convalescent phases originated in the United States, Italy and Spain. T cells, B-cell-depleted T cells, or PBMCs provided the cDNA or gDNA that served as material.

V trimming: 4 bases; J trimming: 2 bases; junction bases outside the gene matches: 4. Germline lookup yields CDR1 SGHDN and CDR2 FVKESK. The CDR3 runs 15 residues. Study processing details: How many nucleated cells were present was estimated from reference gene primer amplification. Produced via immunoSEQ multiplex PCR; TCRdb's table is partial and in-frame only. Clonal size and the V and J genes are those of that table, whereas D and trimming came from the DNA. The table has about 100,000 clones, roughly two thirds seen once; the top ten hold roughly 6%. The sequenced sample consisted of peripheral blood. The source of this sequence is an older man with acute or convalescent COVID-19. The J gene is TRBJ1-4, the V gene TRBV14, with 7 bases aligning to TRBD1. The CDR3 loop reads CASSRQGLTNEKLFF. The CDR3, as DNA: TGTGCCAGCAGCCGACAGGGCCTCACTAATGAAAAACTGTTTTTT.